The subject of this entry is one TCR beta chain. Its antigen is unknown. CDR3 size: 13 residues. V was clipped by 0 bases and J by 10 bases, with 7 bases between them. Germline lookup yields CDR1 SGHVS and CDR2 FNYEAQ. Averaging about 100 mL, one heparinised blood draw was given by each donor. This specimen belongs to a study of beta chain features in type 1 diabetes. General study findings and limits: For Type 1 diabetes patients, all four CD4+ subsets carried TCRB CDR3s that were moderately but significantly shorter.

cDNA synthesis used the whole RNA isolate, giving expressed TCRB sequences. Libraries were prepared by immunoSEQ multiplex PCR; TCRdb keeps only in-frame clonotypes and omits some of them. The data show some 330,000 clones, about 12% seen once. This receptor was taken from a woman under 30 with type 1 diabetes. V is TRBV7-6 and J is TRBJ1-6; tentatively, D is TRBD1 (5 bases). Source material: naive CD4+ T cells from blood. The CDR3 sequence is CASSLAWGSPLHF. CDR3 DNA sequence: TGTGCCAGCAGCTTAGCTTGGGGCTCACCCCTCCACTTT. Full variable domain (remainder filled in from reference TRBV7-6 and TRBJ1-6): GAGVSQSPRYKVTKRGQDVALRCDPISGHVSLYWYRQALGQGPEFLTYFNYEAQQDKSGLPNDRFSAERPEGSISTLTIQRTEQRDSAMYRCASSLAWGSPLHFGNGTRLTVT.